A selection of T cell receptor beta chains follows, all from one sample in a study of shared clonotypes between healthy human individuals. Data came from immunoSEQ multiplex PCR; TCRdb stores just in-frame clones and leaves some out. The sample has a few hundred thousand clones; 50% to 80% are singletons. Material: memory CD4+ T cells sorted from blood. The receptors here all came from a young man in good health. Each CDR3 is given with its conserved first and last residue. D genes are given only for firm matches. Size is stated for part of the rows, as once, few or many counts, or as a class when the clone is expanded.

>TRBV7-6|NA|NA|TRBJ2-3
TGTGCCAGCAGCTCCGAACCCACAGATACGCAGTATTTT
CASSSEPTDTQYF
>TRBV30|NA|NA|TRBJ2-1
TGTGCCTGGAGTGTACGAGTCGCGGGAAAAGTCGATGAGCAGTTCTTC
CAWSVRVAGKVDEQFF
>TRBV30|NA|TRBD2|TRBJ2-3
TGTGCCTGGACTAGCGGGGGGGGGCTAGATACGCAGTATTTT
CAWTSGGGLDTQYF
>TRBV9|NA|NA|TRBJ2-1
TGTGCCAGCAGCGTAGCGGGGGGCGGGATGGCAAACAATGAGCAGTTCTTC
CASSVAGGGMANNEQFF
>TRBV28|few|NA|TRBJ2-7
TGTGCCACCATGGGACACTTGAACTCCTACGAGCAGTACTTC
CATMGHLNSYEQYF
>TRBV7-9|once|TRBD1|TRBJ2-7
TGTGCCAGCAGCTTACAGGGGGCTTCCTACGAGCAGTACTTC
CASSLQGASYEQYF
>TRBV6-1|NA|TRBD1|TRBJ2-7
TGTGCCAGCAGTGATATGACAGGGATGGCCTACGAGCAGTACTTC
CASSDMTGMAYEQYF
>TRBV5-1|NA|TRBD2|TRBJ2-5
TGCGCCAGCTACCGAACAGCGGGGTTATCACAAGAGACCCAGTACTTC
CASYRTAGLSQETQYF
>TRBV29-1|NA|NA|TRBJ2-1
TGCAGCGTTGAAGAGCTAATCAATGAGCAGTTCTTC
CSVEELINEQFF
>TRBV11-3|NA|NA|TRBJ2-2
TGTGCCAGCAGCTCCCAGAGAGCGCCCGGGGAGCTGTTTTTT
CASSSQRAPGELFF
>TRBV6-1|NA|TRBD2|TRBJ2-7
TGTGCCAGCACCCACGGGGGGGAGCAGTACTTC
CASTHGGEQYF
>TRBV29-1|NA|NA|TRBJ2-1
TGCAGCGTTGAATATGGACGAGCGGGACAGTCGGTCTTC
CSVEYGRAGQSVF
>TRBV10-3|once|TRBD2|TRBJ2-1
TGTGCCATCAGTGAGGGTAGCGGGAGTTCATTTTACAATGAGCAGTTCTTC
CAISEGSGSSFYNEQFF
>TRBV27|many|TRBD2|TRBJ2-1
TGTGCCAGCAGTCCGCCGGGACTAGAACAGTTCTTC
CASSPPGLEQFF
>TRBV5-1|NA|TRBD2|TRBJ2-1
TGCGCCAGCAGCTTACCGGGACTAGCGGGTCTTGAGCAGTTCTTC
CASSLPGLAGLEQFF
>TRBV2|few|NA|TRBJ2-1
TGTGCCAGCAGAGTCCTCAAGGCCATCAATGAGCAGTTCTTC
CASRVLKAINEQFF
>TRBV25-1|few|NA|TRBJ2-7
TGTGCCAGCAGTGAAATTTGGGGGGCCGAGCAGTACTTC
CASSEIWGAEQYF
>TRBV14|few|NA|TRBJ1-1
TGTGCCAGCAGCCTCTGGGGCGGAGGGAAGAACACTGAAGCTTTCTTT
CASSLWGGGKNTEAFF
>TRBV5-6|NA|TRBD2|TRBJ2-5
TGTGCCAGCAGCAAATACGGTACTAGCGGACAAGAGACCCAGTACTTC
CASSKYGTSGQETQYF
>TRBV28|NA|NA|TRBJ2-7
TGTGCCAGGACTGGAGGGGGCCCCTACGAGCAGTACTTC
CARTGGGPYEQYF